This T cell receptor beta chain is drawn from a study of cytomegalovirus exposure and HLA in healthy donors (TCRdb year 2017). Background for the entire study: According to an earlier analysis of 587 of the donors, roughly 180 million T cells yielded over 100 million unique TCR beta sequences and 276 Gb of sequence data. Every repertoire in the discovery cohort had been generated on one and the same sequencing platform. An earlier analysis of fewer than 750 of the donors used high-throughput TCR beta sequencing to judge whether each TCR beta V gene segment behaved as functional or pseudogenic. Alongside the repertoire data, information on donor age, sex, ethnicity and CMV serostatus was compiled. Typing coverage varied by locus: 629-630 donors for A, B, C, DRB1 and DQB1; roughly 560 for DQA1; more than 600 for DPA1; 450 to 480 for DPB1. The genetic ancestry cluster associated with self-reported Caucasian donors included over 65% of the roughly 400 genotyped donors. Along with the roughly 670-subject first cohort, a separate validation cohort of over a hundred different subjects was used. HLA typing included class I and class II loci at four-digit resolution. A later analysis re-examined previously published TCR beta repertoires from more than 650 donors and added high-resolution HLA genotyping to investigate patterns of TCR occurrence. On average, around 240,000 unique TCR beta nucleotide sequences were sequenced per donor among 398 genotyped donors of the cohort, with roughly 18% of those sequences being non-productive. Because of strong linkage in the cohort, roughly five DR-DQ haplotypes were treated as single units for association and clustering. Using immunosequencing, the study profiled T cell repertoires from 500 to 800 subjects and related those repertoires to cytomegalovirus serostatus. Rather than using new phenotypic data, the later analysis identified candidate immune exposures from TCR beta sequences and from how often those sequences occurred across donors. Genome-wide SNP genotypes for about three fifths of the roughly 670 donors were used in a later genetic analysis, which treated that subset as a discovery cohort. The study aimed to test whether cataloging public T cell receptors could reveal signatures of past pathogen exposure. High-throughput TCR immunosequencing, statistical association of individual TCRs with disease status, and machine learning were combined to predict cytomegalovirus infection status. Approximately 300 gigabases of sequencing data and around 80 million unique TCR sequences made up an early release that covered approximately 700 HLA-typed donors. Paper-wide results and their limitations: In a later analysis, TCR association rates were found to vary across HLA loci, with the most associated TCRs seen for DRB1 alleles and the fewest for HLA-C alleles. A later analysis found that most CMV-associated TCR beta chains appeared HLA-restricted, with HLA associations seemingly driven largely by CMV exposure. A few of the identified cytomegalovirus-associated TCR beta chains were confirmed in vitro to be specific for cytomegalovirus antigens. In a later genetic analysis, a missense DCLRE1C variant was associated with V-gene and J-gene trimming of TCR beta chains, and the association was replicated in an independent cohort. Compared with equally common non-associated chains, HLA-associated TCR beta chains in a later analysis were more clonally expanded and had lower generation probabilities. A cluster of highly shared sequence variants was judged likely to be a technical artifact of the sequencing pipeline. Strong co-occurrence of HLA alleles, especially DR and DQ, made assigning TCR associations to individual alleles difficult. CMV serostatus was the only immune exposure information available for the cohort. Compared with the approximately 710-donor mean, donors in an Asian-associated ancestry cluster had fewer N-insertions in productive TCRs, according to a later genetic analysis. In an earlier analysis of about 550 of the donors, most TCR beta V segments were observed in productive rearrangements about 87% or about 30% of the time, broadly matching IMGT annotations. The cohort was sequenced for TCR beta chains only, and without alpha or paired-chain data the features that could be detected were limited. Several of the top co-occurrence clusters appeared to be linked to parvovirus B19, influenza, CMV and Epstein-Barr virus, according to a later analysis. According to the authors, the approach could potentially be generalized to other disease states and immunological phenotypes. Presence/absence analyses assumed roughly uniform sequencing depth across donors, an assumption that may not hold. Linkage disequilibrium might explain the correlated functional status among segregating V segments, but an unknown experimental factor could not be ruled out. Because counts were too low, under 20 rarely observed V segments, including chromosome 9 orphons, were left out of the earlier analysis of 587 of the donors. The study listed approximately 160 TCR beta chains as associated with cytomegalovirus. At a false discovery rate of 0.05, a later analysis linked fewer than 20,000 TCR beta sequences to specific HLA alleles. A further reported finding was that TCR beta sequences accurately predicted the HLA-A and HLA-B alleles for most subjects in the first cohort. Because HLA typing was missing for some donors at each locus, association tests included only the typed subset. The classifier was reported to diagnose cytomegalovirus status with high specificity and sensitivity in both the original and validation cohorts. Most TCR sequences were observed very rarely across donors, whereas some public TCRs were present in many individuals. Because the 87-base-pair reads could not distinguish some IMGT-functional V segments, including TRBV6-2 and TRBV6-3, those segments were excluded.

This clone has a handful of counts. It has no known antigen specificity. Per-base qualities were not stored, and no clone one base away is much larger. Receptor libraries were prepared by the immunoSEQ multiplex PCR assay. For the multiplex PCR, a mixture combining 60 forward primers for TCR Vbeta segments and 13 reverse primers for TCR Jbeta segments was used. A multiplex PCR assay on genomic DNA amplified the CDR3 region of rearranged TCR beta genes. The amplified TCR beta libraries were sequenced on the Illumina HiSeq System as 87-base-pair reads. The original methods were these. A later analysis tallied around 82 million unique TCR beta chains across the 700 or so repertoires, and approximately 11 million of those chains were shared by two or more donors. A nearest-neighbor algorithm error-corrected the raw reads and collapsed the reads into unique sequences, merging closely related sequences to remove PCR and sequencing errors. CDR3 sequences were aligned to IMGT reference sequences to assign V, D and J gene segments. For a sequence to be retained, at least a six-nucleotide match to both a V gene segment and a J gene segment was required. A rearrangement was called productive if the CDR3 had no stop codons and remained in frame with V and J, and every other rearrangement was called non-productive. CDR3 was defined by IMGT convention, running from the second conserved V-encoded cysteine to the conserved J-encoded phenylalanine. In an earlier analysis of around 640 of the donors, sequences lacking an unambiguous match to a single V gene segment were excluded. In an earlier analysis of approximately 590 of the donors, V segments were called functional above 56.7% productive rearrangements and were called segregating when the between-donor standard deviation exceeded 5%. A statistical classification framework was developed to diagnose cytomegalovirus status using the catalog of TCR beta chain sequences. In a later analysis, V and J genes were assigned by comparing TCR nucleotide sequences against IMGT/GENE-DB human TR gene sequences. A later analysis assigned CDR3 sequences and most-parsimonious VDJ recombination scenarios with the TCRdist pipeline. In a later analysis, each TCR beta chain was defined by its CDR3 amino acid sequence together with its V-gene family, and reads lacking a unique V-gene family were excluded. As a way to deal with suspected cross-contamination and a sequencing artifact, a later analysis dropped roughly 600 nucleotide sequences that were highly shared and had low generation probability. In a later analysis, a clonal expansion index for each public chain was calculated from normalized within-repertoire ranks of inferred template counts. A later analysis computed generation probabilities with a VDJ recombination model fitted to out-of-frame rearrangements, and checked the results against IGoR. In a later analysis, hypergeometric tests were used to score TCR-TCR, TCR-HLA and TCR-CMV co-occurrence, with a repertoire-size bias correction applied to TCR pairs. In a later analysis, false discovery rates were estimated by permuting HLA or CMV assignments 20 times. In a later analysis, co-occurring TCRs were grouped using DBSCAN, with TCRdist sequence similarity added in when clustering inside HLA-allele-positive subsets. Co-occurrence clustering excluded repertoires with fewer than 30,000 or more than 120,000 public chains, plus five with anomalous nucleotide sharing. The table was pulled from immuneACCESS by TCRdb, which kept in-frame rearrangements only. Such tables lose some clones; where checked, under half of the loss comes from unresolved V genes, and the rest has no known cause. D and trimming were read from the DNA, whereas the V and J calls and clone size are those reported in that table. The sample data list some 220,000 clones, and more than 70% of these were observed just once. The top ten hold about 0.45% of the sample.

The cohort comprised some 680 healthy bone marrow donors. At the time of sampling, every cohort member was nominally healthy, though immune exposures that went unrecorded were likely present. The donor was CMV seronegative and belonged to the group of under 400 seronegative cohort members. Each donor provided a peripheral blood sample, and peripheral blood mononuclear cells were used for TCR beta sequencing. The Qiagen DNeasy Blood Extraction Kit was used to extract genomic DNA from the blood cell samples. From the cysteine up to the phenylalanine, the CDR3 has a length of 15 residues. The kept DNA is CDR3 alone, 45 bases in frame from the first base. Compared with germline, V lacks 3 bases and J lacks 1 base; bases without a gene match: 7. The germline V gene provides CDR1 SGHTS and CDR2 YDEGEE.

What was sequenced was PBMCs. The sequence came from a boy between 10 and 17 years old in good health and CMV-seronegative. The chain was built from TRBV5-8 and TRBJ2-7; 7 middle bases align to TRBD1. The sequenced DNA is TGTGCCAGCAGCTCCTCGAGGGGGCGATCCTACGAGCAGTACTTC. It translates as CASSSSRGRSYEQYF.